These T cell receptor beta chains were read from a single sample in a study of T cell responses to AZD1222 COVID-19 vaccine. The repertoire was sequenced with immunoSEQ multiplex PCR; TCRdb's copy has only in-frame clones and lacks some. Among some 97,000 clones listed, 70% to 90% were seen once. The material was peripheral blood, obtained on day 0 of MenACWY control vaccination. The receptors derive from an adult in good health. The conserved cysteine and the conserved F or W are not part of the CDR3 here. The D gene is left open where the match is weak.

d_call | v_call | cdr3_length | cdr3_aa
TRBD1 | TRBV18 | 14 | ASSPPAGQGRNEQF
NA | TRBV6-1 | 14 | ASSEGGEQGLYGYT
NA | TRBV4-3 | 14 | ASSQDRTATNEKLF
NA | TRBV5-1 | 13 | ASSQTGQWNTEAF
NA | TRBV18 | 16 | ASSPRNTPVVGNNEQF
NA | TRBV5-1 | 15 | ASSPSHSGTPNSPLH
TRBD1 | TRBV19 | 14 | ASSIKTGIGYNEQF
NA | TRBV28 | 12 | ASNRGGNTGELF
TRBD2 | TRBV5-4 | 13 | ASRSGGGAWNEQF
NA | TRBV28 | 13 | ASSLGPADEKLFF
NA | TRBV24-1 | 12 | ATLNRQRRRKQF
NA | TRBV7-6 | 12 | ASSSGQLNSPLH
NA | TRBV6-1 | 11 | ASSEYSNQPQH
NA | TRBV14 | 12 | ASSQVGETGELF
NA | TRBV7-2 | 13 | ASSFQAGARETQY
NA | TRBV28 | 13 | ASGGPQGVQYGYT
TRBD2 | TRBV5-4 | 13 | ASSSGASGAPEQF
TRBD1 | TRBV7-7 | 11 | ASSTDREETQY
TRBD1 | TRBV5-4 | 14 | ASSTSGQPTNEKLF
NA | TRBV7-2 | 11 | ASSLSGGYGYT
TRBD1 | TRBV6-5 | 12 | ASSYGTGRYGYT
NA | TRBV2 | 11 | ASGGQLNTEAF
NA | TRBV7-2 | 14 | ASSLSGGHRNSPLH
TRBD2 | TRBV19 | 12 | ASSPGLAGDTQY
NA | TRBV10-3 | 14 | AISASGHGKDQPQH
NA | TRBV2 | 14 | ASTPGPISGVNVLT
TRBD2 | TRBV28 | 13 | ASSYSSGASYEQY
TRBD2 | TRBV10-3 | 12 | AISDAGGSYEQY
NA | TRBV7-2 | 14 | ASSPLYRVARNTIY
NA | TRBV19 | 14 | ASWDIPSVSNQPQH
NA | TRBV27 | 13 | ASRGRDSTNEKLF
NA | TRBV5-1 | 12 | ASSPGISGNTIY
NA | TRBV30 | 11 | AWSDSPNTEAF
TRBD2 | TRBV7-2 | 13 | ASSLWGLAGDTQY
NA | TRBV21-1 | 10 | ASSRTGNEQF
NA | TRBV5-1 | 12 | ASCLGRRTDTQY
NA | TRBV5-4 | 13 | ASSLVGGQGYGYT
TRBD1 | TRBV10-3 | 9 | AITQGGEAF
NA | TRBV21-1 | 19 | ASSKERERGSGPYSYNEQF
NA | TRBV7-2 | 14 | ASSFSAGGGTDTQY
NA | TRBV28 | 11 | ASSPGTLIGYT
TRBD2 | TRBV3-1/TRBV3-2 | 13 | ASSQDGPGGETQY
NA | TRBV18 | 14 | ASSPVVAASAGELF
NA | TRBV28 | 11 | ASTWGVHQPQH
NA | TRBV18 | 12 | ASSSGLPSGELF